Listed here are 6 T cell receptor beta chains from one sample, sequenced in a study of T cell changes during pregnancy in multiple sclerosis. The table came from immunoSEQ multiplex PCR; TCRdb's copy has only in-frame clones and leaves some out. This sample has 75,000 to 95,000 clones, with around 93% found just once. The material was peripheral blood, obtained in the first trimester of pregnancy. The receptors derive from a female donor in good health, enrolled as a control in a pregnancy study.

This clone was seen only once. The chain joins TRBV7-3 to TRBJ2-1; D is perhaps TRBD2 (6 bases). CDR3 length: 15 amino acids. Germline lookup yields CDR1 SGHTA and CDR2 FQGTGA. Trimming took 5 bases from V and 6 from J, leaving 17 bases between them. The CDR3 nucleotides are TGTGCCAGCAGCCCAGGGTCTAGCGAGACCAATGAGCAGTTCTTC. Its protein is CASSPGSSETNEQFF. Using reference TRBV7-3 and TRBJ2-1 for the parts outside the CDR3, the full variable domain is GAGVSQTPSNKVTEKGKYVELRCDPISGHTALYWYRQSLGQGPEFLIYFQGTGAADDSGLPNDRFFAVRPEGSVSTLKIQRTERGDSAVYLCASSPGSSETNEQFFGPGTRLTVL.

The J gene is TRBJ2-7, the V gene TRBV11-2; maybe TRBD2 (6 bases). The germline V and J ends were trimmed by 1 base and 6 bases, with 16 bases remaining between them. The CDR3 is made up of 15 amino acids. Germline values: CDR1 SGHAT, CDR2 FQNNGV. In nucleotides, the CDR3 is TGTGCCAGCAGCTTAGGGGCGCAGGGAGGACTCGAGCAGTACTTC. Translated, it gives CASSLGAQGGLEQYF.

Here the CDR3 DNA reads TGTGCCAGTAGTAGTCACCGGGACAGGGGTGGCTACACCTTC. This codes for CASSSHRDRGGYTF. The rearrangement uses TRBV19 and TRBJ1-2; 10 bases fit TRBD1. CDR3 length: 14 residues. With V trimmed by 4 bases and J by 7 bases, 6 bases remained unmatched. Per germline, CDR1 LNHDA and CDR2 SQIVND (reference sequence). The whole variable domain, remainder taken from reference TRBV19 and TRBJ1-2, is DGGITQSPKYLFRKEGQNVTLSCEQNLNHDAMYWYRQDPGQGLRLIYYSQIVNDFQKGDIAEGYSVSREKKESFPLTVTSAQKNPTAFYLCASSSHRDRGGYTFGSGTRLTVV.

This chain links TRBV27 with TRBJ2-7; D not certain. The CDR3 consists of 13 residues. The V gene's germline CDR1 is MNHEY and CDR2 SMNVEV (reference sequence). The ends were cut back, 2 bases at V and 4 bases at J, with 9 bases in the middle. CDR3 DNA sequence: TGTGCCAGCAGTTTAAGGAGCAATTACGAGCAGTACTTC. Protein product: CASSLRSNYEQYF.

The rearrangement uses TRBV27 and TRBJ2-7, with 7 bases that match TRBD1. CDR3 length equals 14 residues. Germline assignment: CDR1 MNHEY and CDR2 SMNVEV (reference sequence). The trim removed 4 bases at V and 1 base at J, leaving 4 bases unmatched. CDR3 in DNA: TGTGCCAGCAGTTACAGGGGCGCGTCCTACGAGCAGTACTTC. This encodes CASSYRGASYEQYF.

The chain combines TRBV7-9 with TRBJ1-1; 7 nucleotides line up with TRBD1. CDR1 is SEHNR, CDR2 FQNEAQ, per germline (reference sequence). Germline trimming cut 5 bases from V and 11 bases from J; bases unmatched to any gene: 14. This CDR3 is built from 14 residues. DNA for the CDR3: TGTGCCAGCAGCCGTCCCGAGGGGGCAGGGAATGCTTTCTTT. This sequence encodes CASSRPEGAGNAFF.